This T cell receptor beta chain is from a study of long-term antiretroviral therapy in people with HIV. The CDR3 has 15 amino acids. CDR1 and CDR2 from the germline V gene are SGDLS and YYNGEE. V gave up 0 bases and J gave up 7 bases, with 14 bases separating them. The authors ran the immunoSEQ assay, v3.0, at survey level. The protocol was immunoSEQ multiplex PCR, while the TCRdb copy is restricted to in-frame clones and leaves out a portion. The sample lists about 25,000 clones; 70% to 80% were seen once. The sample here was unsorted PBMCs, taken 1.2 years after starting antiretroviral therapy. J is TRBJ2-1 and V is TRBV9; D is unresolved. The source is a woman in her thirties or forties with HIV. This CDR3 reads CASSVGGSRSNEQFF. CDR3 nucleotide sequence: TGTGCCAGCAGCGTAGGGGGTTCGCGGTCGAATGAGCAGTTCTTC.